The rows below give T cell receptor beta chains drawn from one sample of a study of blood T cell repertoires in COVID-19. TCRdb's table, derived via immunoSEQ multiplex PCR, lists solely in-frame clones and lacks some. In the table there are some 110,000 clones, 86% of which are singletons. Sequenced input: peripheral blood. These receptors were taken from a human donor in a cohort sampled during active COVID-19. Each CDR3 is given with its conserved first and last residue. A D gene is named only where the DNA matches it firmly. Size is stated for part of the rows, as once, few or many counts, or as a class when the clone is expanded.

CASSQESGSLAYEQYF	TGCGCCAGCAGCCAAGAAAGCGGGAGCTTGGCCTACGAGCAGTACTTC	TRBV4-1	TRBD2	TRBJ2-7	NA
CATSGSRTAGNTIYF	TGTGCCACCAGCGGATCGAGGACAGCTGGAAACACCATATATTTT	TRBV15	NA	TRBJ1-3	few
CASSYLAGAYEQYF	TGTGCCAGCAGTTACCTAGCGGGAGCGTACGAGCAGTACTTC	TRBV6-6	TRBD2	TRBJ2-7	NA
CSVRIGTSGTRGTGELFF	TGCAGCGTGCGTATCGGGACTAGCGGGACCCGGGGGACCGGGGAGCTGTTTTTT	TRBV29-1	TRBD2	TRBJ2-2	NA
CASSPGGARTGELFF	TGTGCCAGCAGTCCGGGGGGCGCTCGGACCGGGGAGCTGTTTTTT	TRBV28	NA	TRBJ2-2	NA
CASSPRTGQNIQYF	TGTGCCAGCAGCCCGCGGACAGGGCAAAACATTCAGTACTTC	TRBV7-2	TRBD1	TRBJ2-4	NA
CASSVTGDEQFF	TGTGCCAGCAGCGTTACGGGGGATGAGCAGTTCTTC	TRBV7-9	NA	TRBJ2-1	few
CASGLAGSPEQFF	TGTGCCAGCGGTTTAGCGGGATCCCCTGAGCAGTTCTTC	TRBV2	TRBD2	TRBJ2-1	NA
CSVLGTGGYEQYF	TGCAGCGTCCTCGGGACAGGGGGCTACGAGCAGTACTTC	TRBV29-1	TRBD1	TRBJ2-7	NA
CASSPSLAGTPYEQYF	TGTGCCAGCAGCCCCTCACTAGCGGGCACGCCCTACGAGCAGTACTTC	TRBV14	TRBD2	TRBJ2-7	once
CATSETPGLAGTETQYF	TGTGCCACCAGTGAGACCCCGGGACTAGCGGGAACAGAGACCCAGTACTTC	TRBV24-1	TRBD2	TRBJ2-5	NA
CATSIQAQGVTDTQYF	TGTGCCACCAGCATTCAGGCACAGGGAGTCACAGATACGCAGTATTTT	TRBV15	NA	TRBJ2-3	NA
CASSGGLAGLGEQYF	TGCGCCAGCAGCGGGGGACTAGCGGGACTTGGGGAGCAGTACTTC	TRBV5-1	TRBD2	TRBJ2-7	NA
CASSSAWSGGYTF	TGTGCCAGCAGTTCGGCGTGGTCAGGTGGCTACACCTTC	TRBV28	NA	TRBJ1-2	NA
CASGPQGQQETQYF	TGTGCTAGTGGGCCGCAGGGACAGCAAGAGACCCAGTACTTC	TRBV12-5	TRBD1	TRBJ2-5	NA
CASSPADSSGNTIYF	TGTGCCAGCAGTCCGGCAGACAGCTCTGGAAACACCATATATTTT	TRBV28	NA	TRBJ1-3	NA
CASSRTTGFLIWGYTF	TGTGCCAGCAGCCGTACGACAGGGTTTTTAATATGGGGCTACACCTTC	TRBV5-6	TRBD1	TRBJ1-2	NA
CASSLRLAGRVETQYF	TGTGCCAGCAGTCTCCGGCTAGCGGGACGGGTAGAGACCCAGTACTTC	TRBV27	TRBD2	TRBJ2-5	NA
CASSFTGTYEQYF	TGTGCCAGCAGTTTCACAGGGACCTACGAGCAGTACTTC	TRBV6-5	NA	TRBJ2-7	NA
CASSLGPTGRETQYF	TGTGCCAGCAGCTTAGGGCCGACAGGCCGGGAGACCCAGTACTTC	TRBV7-2	NA	TRBJ2-5	NA
CASSQVARGLTNNEQFF	TGCGCCAGCAGCCAAGTCGCGCGGGGCCTTACGAACAATGAGCAGTTCTTC	TRBV4-3	NA	TRBJ2-1	NA
CASSLEGLLYNEQFF	TGTGCCAGTAGTCTGGAGGGGCTCCTTTACAATGAGCAGTTCTTC	TRBV19	NA	TRBJ2-1	NA
CASGDRDGYGYTF	TGCGCCAGCGGGGACAGGGACGGCTATGGCTACACCTTC	TRBV10-2	TRBD1	TRBJ1-2	NA
CASSIGPTGKVGYTF	TGTGCCAGTAGTATCGGGCCGACAGGGAAGGTTGGCTACACCTTC	TRBV19	TRBD1	TRBJ1-2	NA
CASSQDRGQGNQPQHF	TGCGCCAGCAGCCAAGATAGAGGACAGGGTAATCAGCCCCAGCATTTT	TRBV4-1	TRBD1	TRBJ1-5	NA
CASSLYLNQPQHF	TGTGCCAGCAGTTTATATCTGAATCAGCCCCAGCATTTT	TRBV28	NA	TRBJ1-5	NA
CASRMSFVGLNYNEQFF	TGCGCCAGCAGGATGTCCTTCGTGGGGCTTAACTACAATGAGCAGTTCTTC	TRBV10-2	NA	TRBJ2-1	NA
CASSLKGVTSGYSYEQYF	TGTGCCAGCAGCTTAAAGGGAGTAACTAGCGGGTATTCCTACGAGCAGTACTTC	TRBV7-3	TRBD2	TRBJ2-7	NA
CASSLKTASSYEQYF	TGTGCCAGCAGCCTTAAAACAGCAAGCTCCTACGAGCAGTACTTC	TRBV14	NA	TRBJ2-7	once